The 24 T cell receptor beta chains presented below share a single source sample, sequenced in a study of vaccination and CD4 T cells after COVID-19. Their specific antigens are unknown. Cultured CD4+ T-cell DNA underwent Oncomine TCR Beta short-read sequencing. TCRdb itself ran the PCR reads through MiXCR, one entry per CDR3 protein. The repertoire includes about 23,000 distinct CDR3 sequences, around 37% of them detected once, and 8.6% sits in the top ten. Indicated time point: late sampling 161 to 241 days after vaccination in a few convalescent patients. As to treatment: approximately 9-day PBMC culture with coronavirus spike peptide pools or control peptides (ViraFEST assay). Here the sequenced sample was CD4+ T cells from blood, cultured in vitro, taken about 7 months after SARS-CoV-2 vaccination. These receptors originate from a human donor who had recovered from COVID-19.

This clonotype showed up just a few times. The CDR3 DNA follows: TGTGCCAGCAGCTCGCCCACTAGCGGGAGTGAGACCCAGTACTTC. The encoded protein is CASSSPTSGSETQYF. V is TRBV11-1 and J is TRBJ2-5, with TRBD2 matching 11 bases. Germline CDR1 is SGHAT and CDR2 is FQDESV (reference sequence). Losses at the gene ends were 4 bases for V and 5 bases for J; bases not matched to a gene: 6. This CDR3 has 15 residues. Together with reference TRBV11-1 and TRBJ2-5, the CDR3 gives the full variable domain: EAEVAQSPRYKITEKSQAVAFWCDPISGHATLYWYRQILGQGPELLVQFQDESVVDDSQLPKDRFSAERLKGVDSTLKIQPAELGDSAMYLCASSSPTSGSETQYFGPGTRLLVL.

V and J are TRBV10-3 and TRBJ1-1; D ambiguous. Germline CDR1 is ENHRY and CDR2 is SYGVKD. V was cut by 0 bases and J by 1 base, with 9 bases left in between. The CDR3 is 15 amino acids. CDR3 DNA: TGTGCCATCAGTGAGTCGGGCAGGTCGAACACTGAAGCTTTCTTT. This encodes CAISESGRSNTEAFF.

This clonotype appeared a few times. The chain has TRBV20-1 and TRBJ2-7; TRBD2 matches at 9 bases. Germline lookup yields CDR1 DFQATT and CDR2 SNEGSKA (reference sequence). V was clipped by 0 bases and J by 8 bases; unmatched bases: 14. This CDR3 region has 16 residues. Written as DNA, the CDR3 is TGCAGTGCTAGAGAGCCCCGAGAGACTAGCGGACGCCAGCAGTACTTC. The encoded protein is CSAREPRETSGRQQYF.

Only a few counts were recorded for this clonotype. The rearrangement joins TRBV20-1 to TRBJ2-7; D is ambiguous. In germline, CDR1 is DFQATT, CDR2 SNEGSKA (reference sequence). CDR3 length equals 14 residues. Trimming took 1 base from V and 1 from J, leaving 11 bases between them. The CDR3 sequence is CSARVPLRSYEQYF. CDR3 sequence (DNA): TGCAGTGCTAGAGTACCCTTGAGGTCCTACGAGCAGTACTTC.

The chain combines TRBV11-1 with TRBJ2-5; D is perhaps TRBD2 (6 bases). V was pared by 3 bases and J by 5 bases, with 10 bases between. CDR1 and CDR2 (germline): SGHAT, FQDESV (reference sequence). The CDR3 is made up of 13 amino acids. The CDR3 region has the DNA TGTGCCAGCAGCTTTGCGGGGTCGGAGACCCAGTACTTC. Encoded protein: CASSFAGSETQYF.

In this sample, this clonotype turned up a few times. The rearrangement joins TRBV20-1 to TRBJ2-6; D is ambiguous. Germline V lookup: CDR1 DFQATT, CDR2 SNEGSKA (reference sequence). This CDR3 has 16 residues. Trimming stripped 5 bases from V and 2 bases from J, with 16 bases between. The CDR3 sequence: CSAATGQRAGANVLTF. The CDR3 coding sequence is TGCAGTGCTGCCACCGGGCAGCGTGCTGGGGCCAACGTCCTGACTTTC.

The CDR3 reads CSAHSFGRAFF. The CDR3 DNA follows: TGCAGTGCGCACTCATTCGGGCGGGCTTTCTTT. J is TRBJ1-1 and V is TRBV20-1; D call uncertain. This CDR3 contains 11 residues. CDR1 is DFQATT and CDR2 is SNEGSKA in the germline V gene (reference sequence). V lost 6 bases and J lost 11, with 16 bases in between.

The CDR3 reads CATSTDTQYF. The CDR3 DNA reads as TGTGCCACCAGCACAGATACGCAGTATTTT. This chain links TRBV19 with TRBJ2-3, with unresolved D. The germline V gene has CDR1 LNHDA and CDR2 SQIVND (reference sequence). The CDR3 loop spans 10 amino acids. Trimming stripped 10 bases from V and 0 bases from J, with 2 bases between.

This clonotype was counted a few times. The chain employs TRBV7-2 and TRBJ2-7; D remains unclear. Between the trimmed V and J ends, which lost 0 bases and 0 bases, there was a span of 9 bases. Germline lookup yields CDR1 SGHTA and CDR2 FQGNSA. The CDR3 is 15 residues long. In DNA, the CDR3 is TGTGCCAGCAGCTTAGCCCAGGCGAGCTCCTACGAGCAGTACTTC. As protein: CASSLAQASSYEQYF.

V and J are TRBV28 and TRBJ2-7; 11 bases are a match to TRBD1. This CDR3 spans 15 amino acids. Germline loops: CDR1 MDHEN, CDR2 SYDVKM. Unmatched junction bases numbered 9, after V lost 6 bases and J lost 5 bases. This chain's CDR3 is CASSPLGQGANEQYF. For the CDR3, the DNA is TGTGCCAGCAGCCCCCTCGGACAGGGGGCCAACGAGCAGTACTTC.

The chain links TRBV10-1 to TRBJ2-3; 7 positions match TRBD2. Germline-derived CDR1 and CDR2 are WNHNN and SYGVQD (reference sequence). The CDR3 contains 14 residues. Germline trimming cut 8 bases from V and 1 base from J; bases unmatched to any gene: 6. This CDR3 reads CASSNAGGTDTQYF. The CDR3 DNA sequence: TGCGCCAGCTCTAACGCGGGGGGCACAGATACGCAGTATTTT.

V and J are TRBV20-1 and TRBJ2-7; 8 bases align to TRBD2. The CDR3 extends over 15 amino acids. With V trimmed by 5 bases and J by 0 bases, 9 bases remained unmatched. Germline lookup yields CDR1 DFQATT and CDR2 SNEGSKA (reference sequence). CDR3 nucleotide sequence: TGCAGTGCTGATCCCCCTAGCGGGCACTCCTACGAGCAGTACTTC. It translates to CSADPPSGHSYEQYF.

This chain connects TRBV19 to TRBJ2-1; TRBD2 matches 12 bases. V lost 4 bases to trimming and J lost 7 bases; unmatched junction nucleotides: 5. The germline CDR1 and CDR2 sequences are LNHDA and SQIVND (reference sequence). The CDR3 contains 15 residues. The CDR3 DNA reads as TGTGCCAGTAGTAGGGGGACTAGCGGGCATAATGAGCAGTTCTTC. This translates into CASSRGTSGHNEQFF.

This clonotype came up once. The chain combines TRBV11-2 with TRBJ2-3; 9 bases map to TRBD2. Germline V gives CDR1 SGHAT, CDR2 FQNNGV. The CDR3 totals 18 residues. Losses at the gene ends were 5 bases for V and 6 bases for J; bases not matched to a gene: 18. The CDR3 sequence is CASSPSIHNSGSMDTQYF. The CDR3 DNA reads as TGTGCCAGCAGCCCCTCAATCCACAATAGCGGGAGTATGGATACGCAGTATTTT.

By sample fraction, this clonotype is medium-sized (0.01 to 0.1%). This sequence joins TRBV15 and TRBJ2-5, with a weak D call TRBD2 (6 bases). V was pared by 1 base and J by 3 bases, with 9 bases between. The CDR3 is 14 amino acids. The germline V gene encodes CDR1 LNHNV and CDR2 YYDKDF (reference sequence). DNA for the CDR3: TGTGCCACCAGCAGAGGTCAGCGGGAAGAGACCCAGTACTTC. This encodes CATSRGQREETQYF.

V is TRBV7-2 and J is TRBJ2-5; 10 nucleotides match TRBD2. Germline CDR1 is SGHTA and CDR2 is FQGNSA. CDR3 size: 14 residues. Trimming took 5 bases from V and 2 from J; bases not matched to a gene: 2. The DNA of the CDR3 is TGTGCCAGCAGCCGGACTAGCGGTCAAGAGACCCAGTACTTC. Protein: CASSRTSGQETQYF.

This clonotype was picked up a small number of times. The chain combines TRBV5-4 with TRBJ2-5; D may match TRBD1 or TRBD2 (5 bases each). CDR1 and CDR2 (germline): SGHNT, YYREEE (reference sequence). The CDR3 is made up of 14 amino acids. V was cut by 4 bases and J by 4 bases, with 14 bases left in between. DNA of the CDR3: TGTGCCAGCAGCATACCAGGGAGAACAGAGACCCAGTACTTC. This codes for CASSIPGRTETQYF.

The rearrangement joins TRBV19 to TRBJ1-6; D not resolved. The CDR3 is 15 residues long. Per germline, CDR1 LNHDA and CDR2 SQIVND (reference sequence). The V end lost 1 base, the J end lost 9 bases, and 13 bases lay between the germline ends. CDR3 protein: CASSIGVMGSSPLHF. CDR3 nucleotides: TGTGCCAGTAGTATAGGAGTGATGGGGAGTTCACCCCTCCACTTT.

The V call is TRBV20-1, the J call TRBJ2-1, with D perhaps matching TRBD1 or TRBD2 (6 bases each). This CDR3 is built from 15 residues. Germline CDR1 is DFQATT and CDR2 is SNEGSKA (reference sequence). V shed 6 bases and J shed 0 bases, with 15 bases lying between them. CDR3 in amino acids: CSATGARDSYNEQFF. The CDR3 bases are TGCAGTGCCACGGGGGCGCGGGACTCCTACAATGAGCAGTTCTTC.

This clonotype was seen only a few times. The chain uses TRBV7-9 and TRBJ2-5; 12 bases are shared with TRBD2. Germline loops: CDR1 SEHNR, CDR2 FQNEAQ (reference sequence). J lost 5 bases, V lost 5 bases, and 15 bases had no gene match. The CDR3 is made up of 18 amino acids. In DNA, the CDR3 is TGTGCCAGCAGCCCCACCCCGCTAGCGGGAGGGCCGGGGGAGACCCAGTACTTC. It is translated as CASSPTPLAGGPGETQYF.

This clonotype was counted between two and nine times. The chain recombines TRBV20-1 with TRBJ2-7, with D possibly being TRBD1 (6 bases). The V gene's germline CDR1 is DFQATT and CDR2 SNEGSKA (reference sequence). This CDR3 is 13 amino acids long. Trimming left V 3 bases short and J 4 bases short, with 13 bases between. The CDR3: CSASLGQRYEQYF. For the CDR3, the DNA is TGCAGTGCTAGTCTTGGACAGCGGTACGAGCAGTACTTC.

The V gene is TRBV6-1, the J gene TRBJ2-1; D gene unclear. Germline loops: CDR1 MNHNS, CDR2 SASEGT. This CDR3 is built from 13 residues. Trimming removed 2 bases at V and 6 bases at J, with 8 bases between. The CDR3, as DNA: TGTGCCAGCAGTGAACTCCAGACCAATGAGCAGTTCTTC. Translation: CASSELQTNEQFF.

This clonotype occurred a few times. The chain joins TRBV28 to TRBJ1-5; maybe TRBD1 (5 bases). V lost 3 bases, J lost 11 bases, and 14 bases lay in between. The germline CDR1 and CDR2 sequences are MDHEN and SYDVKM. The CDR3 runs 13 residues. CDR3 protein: CASSLSSWGAQHF. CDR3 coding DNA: TGTGCCAGCAGTTTGTCCTCTTGGGGGGCCCAGCATTTT.

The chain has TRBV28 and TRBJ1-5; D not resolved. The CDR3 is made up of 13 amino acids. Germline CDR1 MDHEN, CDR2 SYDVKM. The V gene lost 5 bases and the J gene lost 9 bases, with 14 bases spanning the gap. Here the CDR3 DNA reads TGTGCCAGCAGTCCCCGGGAGGTCGCGCCCCAGCATTTT. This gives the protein CASSPREVAPQHF.